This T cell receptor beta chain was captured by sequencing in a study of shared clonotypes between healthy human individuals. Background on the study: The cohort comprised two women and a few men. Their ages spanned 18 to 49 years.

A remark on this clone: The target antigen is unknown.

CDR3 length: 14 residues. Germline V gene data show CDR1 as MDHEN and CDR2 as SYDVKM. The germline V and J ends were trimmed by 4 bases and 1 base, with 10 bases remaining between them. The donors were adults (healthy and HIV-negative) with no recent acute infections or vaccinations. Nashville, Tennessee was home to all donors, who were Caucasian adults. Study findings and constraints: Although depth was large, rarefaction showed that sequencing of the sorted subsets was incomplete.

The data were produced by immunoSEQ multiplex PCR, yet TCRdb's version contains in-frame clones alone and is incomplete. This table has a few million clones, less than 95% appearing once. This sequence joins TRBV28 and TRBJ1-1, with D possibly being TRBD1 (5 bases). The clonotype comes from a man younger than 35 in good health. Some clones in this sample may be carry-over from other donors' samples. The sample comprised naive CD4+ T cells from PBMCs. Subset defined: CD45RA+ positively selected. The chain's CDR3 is CASSSSGRNTEAFF. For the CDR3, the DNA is TGTGCCAGCAGTTCCTCGGGACGGAACACTGAAGCTTTCTTT.